This T cell receptor (beta chain) is from a study of control samples from healthy donors and cancer patients. The V end was cut by 5 bases, the J end by 4 bases, with 9 bases between. This CDR3 is built from 12 residues. Germline CDR1 is MNHEY and CDR2 is SVGAGI. TCRdb keeps only in-frame clones here, not all; method: immunoSEQ multiplex PCR. The sample lists roughly 49,000 clones, about 90% occurring once. The rearrangement links TRBV6-5 to TRBJ2-7, with no clear D. The receptor comes from a man aged 50-60 years with head and neck cancer. The specimen sequenced was PBMCs. The CDR3 protein is CASSPLQYEQYF. Here the CDR3 DNA reads TGTGCCAGCAGTCCTCTCCAGTACGAGCAGTACTTC.